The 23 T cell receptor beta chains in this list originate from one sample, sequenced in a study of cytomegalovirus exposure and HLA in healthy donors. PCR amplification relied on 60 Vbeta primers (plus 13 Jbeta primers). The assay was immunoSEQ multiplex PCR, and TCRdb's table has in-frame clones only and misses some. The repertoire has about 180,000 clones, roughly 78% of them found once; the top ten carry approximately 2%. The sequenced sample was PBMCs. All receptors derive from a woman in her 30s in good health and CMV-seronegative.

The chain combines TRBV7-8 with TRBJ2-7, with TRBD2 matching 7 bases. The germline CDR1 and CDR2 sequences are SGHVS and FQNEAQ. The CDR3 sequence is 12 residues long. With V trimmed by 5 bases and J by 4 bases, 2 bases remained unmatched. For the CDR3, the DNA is TGTGCCAGCAGCCTGCGGGAGTACGAGCAGTACTTC. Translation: CASSLREYEQYF.

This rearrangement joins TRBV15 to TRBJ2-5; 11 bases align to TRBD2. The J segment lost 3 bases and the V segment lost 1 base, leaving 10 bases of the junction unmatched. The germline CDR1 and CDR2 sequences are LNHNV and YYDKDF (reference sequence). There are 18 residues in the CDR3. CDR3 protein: CATSRVSPTLAGEETQYF. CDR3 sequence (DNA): TGTGCCACCAGCAGAGTTAGTCCGACACTAGCGGGGGAAGAGACCCAGTACTTC.

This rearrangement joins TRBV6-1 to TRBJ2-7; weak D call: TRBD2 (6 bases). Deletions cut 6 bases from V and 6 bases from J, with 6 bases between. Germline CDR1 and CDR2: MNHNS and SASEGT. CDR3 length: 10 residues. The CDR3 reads CASRGGEQYF. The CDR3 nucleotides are TGTGCCAGCAGGGGAGGCGAGCAGTACTTC.

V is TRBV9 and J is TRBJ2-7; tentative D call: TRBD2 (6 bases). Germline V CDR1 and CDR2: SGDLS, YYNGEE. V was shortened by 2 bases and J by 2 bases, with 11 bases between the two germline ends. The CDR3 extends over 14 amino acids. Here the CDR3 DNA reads TGTGCCAGCAGCGTCTCCGGGGAGGCCTACGAGCAGTACTTC. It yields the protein CASSVSGEAYEQYF.

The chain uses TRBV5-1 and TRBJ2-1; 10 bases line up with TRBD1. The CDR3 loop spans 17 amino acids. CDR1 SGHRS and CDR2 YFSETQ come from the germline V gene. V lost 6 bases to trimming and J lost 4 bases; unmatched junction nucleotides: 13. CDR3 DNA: TGCGCCAGCAACTCAGCGACGGGACAGGGGCAGTACAATGAGCAGTTCTTC. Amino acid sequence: CASNSATGQGQYNEQFF.

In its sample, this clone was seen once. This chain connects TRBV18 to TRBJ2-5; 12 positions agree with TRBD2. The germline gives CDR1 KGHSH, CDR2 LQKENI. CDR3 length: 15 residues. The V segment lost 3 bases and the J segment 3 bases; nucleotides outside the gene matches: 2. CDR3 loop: CASSPRTSGEETQYF. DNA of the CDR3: TGTGCCAGCTCACCCCGGACTAGCGGGGAAGAGACCCAGTACTTC.

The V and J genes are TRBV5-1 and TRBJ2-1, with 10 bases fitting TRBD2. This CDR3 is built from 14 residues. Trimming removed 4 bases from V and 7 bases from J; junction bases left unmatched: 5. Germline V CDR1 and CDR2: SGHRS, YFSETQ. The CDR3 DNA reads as TGCGCCAGCAGCCCAACTAGCGGGAATAATGAGCAGTTCTTC. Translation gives CASSPTSGNNEQFF.

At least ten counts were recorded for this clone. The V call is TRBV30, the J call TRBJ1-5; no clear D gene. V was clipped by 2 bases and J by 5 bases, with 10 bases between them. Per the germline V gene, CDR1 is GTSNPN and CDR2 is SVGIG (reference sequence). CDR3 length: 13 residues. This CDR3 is CAWSLGDHQPQHF. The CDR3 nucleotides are TGTGCCTGGAGTCTGGGAGATCATCAGCCCCAGCATTTT.

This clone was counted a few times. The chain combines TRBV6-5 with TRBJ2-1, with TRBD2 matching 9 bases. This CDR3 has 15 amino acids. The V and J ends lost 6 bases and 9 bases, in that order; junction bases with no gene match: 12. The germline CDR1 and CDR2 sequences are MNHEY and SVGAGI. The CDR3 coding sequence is TGTGCCAGCAGCTCGCCGGCGGGGGGGCCCGGTGAGCAGTTCTTC. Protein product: CASSSPAGGPGEQFF.

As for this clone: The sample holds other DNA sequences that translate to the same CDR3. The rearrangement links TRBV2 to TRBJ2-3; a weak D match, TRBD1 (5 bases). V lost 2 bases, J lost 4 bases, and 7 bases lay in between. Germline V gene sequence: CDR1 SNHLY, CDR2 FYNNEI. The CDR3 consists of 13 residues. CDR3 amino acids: CASSEQGPDTQYF. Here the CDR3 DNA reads TGTGCCAGCAGTGAACAGGGTCCAGATACGCAGTATTTT.

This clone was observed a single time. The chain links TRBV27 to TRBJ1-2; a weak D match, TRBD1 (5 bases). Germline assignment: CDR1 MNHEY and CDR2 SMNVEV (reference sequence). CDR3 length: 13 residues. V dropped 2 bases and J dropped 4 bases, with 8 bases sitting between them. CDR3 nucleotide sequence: TGTGCCAGCAGTTTAAGGGGAGGCTATGGCTACACCTTC. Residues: CASSLRGGYGYTF.

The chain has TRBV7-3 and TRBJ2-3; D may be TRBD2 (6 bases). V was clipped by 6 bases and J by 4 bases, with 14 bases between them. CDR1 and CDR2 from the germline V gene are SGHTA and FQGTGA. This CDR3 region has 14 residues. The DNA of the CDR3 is TGTGCCAGCAGGACTAGATCGCCTTCAGATACGCAGTATTTT. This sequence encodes CASRTRSPSDTQYF.

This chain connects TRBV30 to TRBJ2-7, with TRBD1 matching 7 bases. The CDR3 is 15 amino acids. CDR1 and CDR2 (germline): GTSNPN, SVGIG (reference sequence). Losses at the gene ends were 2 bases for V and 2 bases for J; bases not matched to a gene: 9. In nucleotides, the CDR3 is TGTGCCTGGAGTTTGGGACAGCTGATTACCTACGAGCAGTACTTC. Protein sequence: CAWSLGQLITYEQYF.

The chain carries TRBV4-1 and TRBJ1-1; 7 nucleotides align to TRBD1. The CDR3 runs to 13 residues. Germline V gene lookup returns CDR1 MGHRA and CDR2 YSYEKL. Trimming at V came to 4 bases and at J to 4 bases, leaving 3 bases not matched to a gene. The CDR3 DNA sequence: TGCGCCAGCAGCCCGGACAGGTCCACTGAAGCTTTCTTT. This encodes CASSPDRSTEAFF.

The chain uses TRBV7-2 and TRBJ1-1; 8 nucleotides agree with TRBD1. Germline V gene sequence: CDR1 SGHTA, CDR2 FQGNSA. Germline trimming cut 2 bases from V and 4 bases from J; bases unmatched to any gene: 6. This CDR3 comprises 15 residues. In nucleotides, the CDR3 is TGTGCCAGCAGCTTAATACAGGGGGGTAGCACTGAAGCTTTCTTT. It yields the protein CASSLIQGGSTEAFF.

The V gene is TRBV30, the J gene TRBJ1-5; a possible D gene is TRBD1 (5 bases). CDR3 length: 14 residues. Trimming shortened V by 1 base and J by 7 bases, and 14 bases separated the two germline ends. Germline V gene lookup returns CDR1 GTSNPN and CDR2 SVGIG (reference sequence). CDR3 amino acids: CAWSEGREIQPQHF. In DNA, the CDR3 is TGTGCCTGGAGTGAAGGCAGGGAAATACAGCCCCAGCATTTT.

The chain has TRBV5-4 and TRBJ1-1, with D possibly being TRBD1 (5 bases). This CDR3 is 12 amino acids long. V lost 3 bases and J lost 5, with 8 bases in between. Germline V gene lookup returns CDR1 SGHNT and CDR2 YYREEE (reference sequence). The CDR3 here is CASSSGGTEAFF. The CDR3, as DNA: TGTGCCAGCAGCTCCGGGGGGACTGAAGCTTTCTTT.

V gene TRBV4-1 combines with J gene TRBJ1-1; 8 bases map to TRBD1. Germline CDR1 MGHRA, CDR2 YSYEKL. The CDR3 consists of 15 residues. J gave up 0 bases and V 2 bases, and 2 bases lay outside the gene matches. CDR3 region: CASSQRTGMNTEAFF. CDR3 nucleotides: TGCGCCAGCAGCCAACGGACAGGGATGAACACTGAAGCTTTCTTT.

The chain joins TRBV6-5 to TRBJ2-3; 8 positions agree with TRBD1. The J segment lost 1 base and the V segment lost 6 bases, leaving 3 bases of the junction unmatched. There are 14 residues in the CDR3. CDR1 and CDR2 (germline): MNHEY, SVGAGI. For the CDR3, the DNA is TGTGCCAGCAGATCGACAGGGGGCACAGATACGCAGTATTTT. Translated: CASRSTGGTDTQYF.

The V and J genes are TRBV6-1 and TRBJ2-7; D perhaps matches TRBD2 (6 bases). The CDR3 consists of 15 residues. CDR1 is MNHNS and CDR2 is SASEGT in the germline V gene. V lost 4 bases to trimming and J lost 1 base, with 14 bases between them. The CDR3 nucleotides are TGTGCCAGCAGTGGGAGGGCCTACTCGTCCTACGAGCAGTACTTC. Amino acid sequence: CASSGRAYSSYEQYF.

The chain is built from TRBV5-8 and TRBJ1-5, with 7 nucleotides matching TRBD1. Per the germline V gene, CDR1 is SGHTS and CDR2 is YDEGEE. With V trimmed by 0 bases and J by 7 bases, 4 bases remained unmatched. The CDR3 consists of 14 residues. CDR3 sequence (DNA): TGTGCCAGCAGCTTGGTTAGGGGGCGACAGCCCCAGCATTTT. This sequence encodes CASSLVRGRQPQHF.

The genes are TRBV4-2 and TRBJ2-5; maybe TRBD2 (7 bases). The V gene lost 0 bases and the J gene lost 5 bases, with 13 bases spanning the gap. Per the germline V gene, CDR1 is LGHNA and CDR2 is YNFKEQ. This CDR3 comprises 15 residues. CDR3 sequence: CASSQEVGGGETQYF. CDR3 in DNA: TGTGCCAGCAGCCAAGAGGTGGGGGGGGGCGAGACCCAGTACTTC.

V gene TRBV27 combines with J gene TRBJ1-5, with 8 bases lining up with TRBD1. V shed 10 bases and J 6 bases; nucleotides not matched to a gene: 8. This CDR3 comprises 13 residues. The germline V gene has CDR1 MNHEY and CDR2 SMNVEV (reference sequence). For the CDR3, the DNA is TGTGCCACAAGACAGGGGTTAACTCAGCCCCAGCATTTT. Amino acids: CATRQGLTQPQHF.